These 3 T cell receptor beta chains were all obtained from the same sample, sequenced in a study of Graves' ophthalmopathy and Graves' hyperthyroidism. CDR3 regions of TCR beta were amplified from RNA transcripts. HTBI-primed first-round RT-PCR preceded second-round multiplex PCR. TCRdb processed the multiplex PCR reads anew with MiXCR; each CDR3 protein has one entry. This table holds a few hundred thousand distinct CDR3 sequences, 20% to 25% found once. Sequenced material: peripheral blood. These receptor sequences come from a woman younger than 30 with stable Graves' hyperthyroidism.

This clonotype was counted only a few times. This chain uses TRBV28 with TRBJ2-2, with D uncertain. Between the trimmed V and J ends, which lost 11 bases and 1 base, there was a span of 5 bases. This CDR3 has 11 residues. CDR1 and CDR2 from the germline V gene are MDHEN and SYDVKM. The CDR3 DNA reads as TGTGCCTCGGAGAACACCGGGGAGCTGTTTTTT. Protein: CASENTGELFF.

The CDR3 is CASSTETSGKETQYF. The DNA for the CDR3 is TGTGCCAGCAGTACAGAGACCTCGGGGAAGGAGACCCAGTACTTC. This chain joins TRBV6-2 or TRBV6-3 and TRBJ2-5; perhaps TRBD2 as D (5 bases). The V and J ends lost 5 bases and 5 bases respectively, with 18 bases between them. The CDR3 covers 15 residues. Germline-derived CDR1 and CDR2 are MNHEY and SVGEGT.

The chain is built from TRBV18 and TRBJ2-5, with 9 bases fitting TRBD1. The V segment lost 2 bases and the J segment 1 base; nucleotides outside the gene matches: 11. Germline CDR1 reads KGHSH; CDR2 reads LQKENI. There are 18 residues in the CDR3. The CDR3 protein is CASSPTGGRPLTQETQYF. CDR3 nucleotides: TGTGCCAGCTCACCAACAGGGGGCCGGCCGTTAACCCAAGAGACCCAGTACTTC.